This TCR beta chain was obtained from a study of blood T cell repertoires in COVID-19. Here immunoSEQ multiplex PCR was the method, and the copy in TCRdb shows in-frame clones only, minus some. The sample has some 130,000 clones, around nine tenths seen once; the top ten hold approximately 4.3%. Germline V gene lookup returns CDR1 SGHTA and CDR2 FQGTGA. This CDR3 contains 15 residues. The trim removed 3 bases at V and 6 bases at J, leaving 5 bases unmatched. This clone was recorded only once. The sequence came from a man aged 60 to 69 with COVID-19, enrolled during active disease. Sequencing was done on a sample of peripheral blood. V is TRBV7-3 and J is TRBJ2-1, with TRBD2 matching over 10 bases. The CDR3, as DNA: TGTGCCAGCAGCTTTGCTAGCGGGGGTTCCAATGAGCAGTTCTTC. It codes for CASSFASGGSNEQFF.